This T cell receptor beta chain was observed in a study of blood T cell repertoires in COVID-19. After removal of 3 bases from V and 4 bases from J, the junction contained 3 bases not matched to a gene. In germline, CDR1 is SGHAT, CDR2 FQNNGV. The CDR3 runs 13 residues. TCRdb's copy holds only in-frame clones and misses some; the assay was immunoSEQ multiplex PCR. This table holds approximately 250,000 clones, almost 85% found once. Material for sequencing was peripheral blood. The V call is TRBV11-2, the J call TRBJ2-7; 7 positions match TRBD1. The clonotype originates from a man aged 50-60 years with acute or convalescent COVID-19. CDR3 loop: CASSLGQLYEQYF. CDR3 DNA: TGTGCCAGCAGCTTGGGACAGCTTTACGAGCAGTACTTC.